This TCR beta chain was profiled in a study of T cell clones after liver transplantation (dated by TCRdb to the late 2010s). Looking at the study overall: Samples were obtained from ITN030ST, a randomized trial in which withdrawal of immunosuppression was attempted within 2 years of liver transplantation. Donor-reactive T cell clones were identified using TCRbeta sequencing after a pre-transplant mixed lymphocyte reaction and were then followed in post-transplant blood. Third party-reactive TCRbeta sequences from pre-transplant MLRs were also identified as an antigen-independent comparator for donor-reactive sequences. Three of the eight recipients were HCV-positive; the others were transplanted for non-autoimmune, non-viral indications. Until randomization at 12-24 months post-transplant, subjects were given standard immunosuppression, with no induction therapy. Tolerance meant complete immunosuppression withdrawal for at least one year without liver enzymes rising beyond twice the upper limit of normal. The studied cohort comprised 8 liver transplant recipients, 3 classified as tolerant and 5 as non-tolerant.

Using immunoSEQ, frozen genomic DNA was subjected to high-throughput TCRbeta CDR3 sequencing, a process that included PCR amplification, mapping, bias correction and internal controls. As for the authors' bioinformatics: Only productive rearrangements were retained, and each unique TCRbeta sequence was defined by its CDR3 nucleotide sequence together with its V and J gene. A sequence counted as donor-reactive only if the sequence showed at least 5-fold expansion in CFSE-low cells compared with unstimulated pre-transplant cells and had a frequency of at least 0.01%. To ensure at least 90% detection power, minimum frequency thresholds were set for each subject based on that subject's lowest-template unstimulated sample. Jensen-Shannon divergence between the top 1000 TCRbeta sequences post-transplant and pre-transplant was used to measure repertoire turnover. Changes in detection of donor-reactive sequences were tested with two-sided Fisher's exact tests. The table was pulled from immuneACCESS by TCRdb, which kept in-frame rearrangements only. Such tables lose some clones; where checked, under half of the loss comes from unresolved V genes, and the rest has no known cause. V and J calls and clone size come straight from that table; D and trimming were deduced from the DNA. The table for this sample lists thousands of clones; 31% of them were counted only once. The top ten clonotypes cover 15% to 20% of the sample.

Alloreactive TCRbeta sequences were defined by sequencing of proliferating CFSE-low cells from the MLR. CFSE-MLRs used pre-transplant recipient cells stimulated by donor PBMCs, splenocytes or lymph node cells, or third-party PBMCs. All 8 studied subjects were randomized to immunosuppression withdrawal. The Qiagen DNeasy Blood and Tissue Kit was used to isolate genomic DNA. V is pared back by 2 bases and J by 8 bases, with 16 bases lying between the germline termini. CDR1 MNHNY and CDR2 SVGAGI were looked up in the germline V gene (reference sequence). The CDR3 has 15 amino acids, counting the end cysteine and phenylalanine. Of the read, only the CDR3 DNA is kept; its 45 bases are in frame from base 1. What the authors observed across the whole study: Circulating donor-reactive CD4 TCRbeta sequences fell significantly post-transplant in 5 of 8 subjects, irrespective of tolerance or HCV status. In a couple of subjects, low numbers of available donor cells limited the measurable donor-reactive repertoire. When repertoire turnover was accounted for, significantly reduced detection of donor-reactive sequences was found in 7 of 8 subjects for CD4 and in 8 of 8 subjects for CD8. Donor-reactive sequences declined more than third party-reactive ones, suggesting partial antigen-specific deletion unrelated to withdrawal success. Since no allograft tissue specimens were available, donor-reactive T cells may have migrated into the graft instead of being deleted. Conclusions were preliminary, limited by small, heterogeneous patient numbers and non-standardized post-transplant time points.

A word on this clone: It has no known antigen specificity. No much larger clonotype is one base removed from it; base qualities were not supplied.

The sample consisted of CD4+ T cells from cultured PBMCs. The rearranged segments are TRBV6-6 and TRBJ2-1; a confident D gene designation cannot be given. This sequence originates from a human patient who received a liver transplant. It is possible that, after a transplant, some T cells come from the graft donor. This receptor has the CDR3 CASSYRQIRRDEQFF. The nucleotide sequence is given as TGTGCCAGCAGTTACCGGCAAATCCGACGAGATGAGCAGTTCTTC.